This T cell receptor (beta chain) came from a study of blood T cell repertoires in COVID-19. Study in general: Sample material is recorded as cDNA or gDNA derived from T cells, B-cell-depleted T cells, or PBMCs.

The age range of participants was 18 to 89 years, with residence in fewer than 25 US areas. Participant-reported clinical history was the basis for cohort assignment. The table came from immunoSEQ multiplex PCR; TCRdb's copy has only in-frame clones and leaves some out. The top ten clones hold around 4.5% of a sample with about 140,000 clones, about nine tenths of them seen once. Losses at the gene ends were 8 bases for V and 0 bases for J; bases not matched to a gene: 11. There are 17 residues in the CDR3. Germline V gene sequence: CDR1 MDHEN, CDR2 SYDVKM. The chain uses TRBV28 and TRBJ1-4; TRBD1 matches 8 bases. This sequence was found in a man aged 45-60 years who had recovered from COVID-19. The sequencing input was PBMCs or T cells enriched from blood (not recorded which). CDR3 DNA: TGTGCCAGCTACGGACAGGGAGGGTTCCCAACTAATGAAAAACTGTTTTTT. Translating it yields CASYGQGGFPTNEKLFF.